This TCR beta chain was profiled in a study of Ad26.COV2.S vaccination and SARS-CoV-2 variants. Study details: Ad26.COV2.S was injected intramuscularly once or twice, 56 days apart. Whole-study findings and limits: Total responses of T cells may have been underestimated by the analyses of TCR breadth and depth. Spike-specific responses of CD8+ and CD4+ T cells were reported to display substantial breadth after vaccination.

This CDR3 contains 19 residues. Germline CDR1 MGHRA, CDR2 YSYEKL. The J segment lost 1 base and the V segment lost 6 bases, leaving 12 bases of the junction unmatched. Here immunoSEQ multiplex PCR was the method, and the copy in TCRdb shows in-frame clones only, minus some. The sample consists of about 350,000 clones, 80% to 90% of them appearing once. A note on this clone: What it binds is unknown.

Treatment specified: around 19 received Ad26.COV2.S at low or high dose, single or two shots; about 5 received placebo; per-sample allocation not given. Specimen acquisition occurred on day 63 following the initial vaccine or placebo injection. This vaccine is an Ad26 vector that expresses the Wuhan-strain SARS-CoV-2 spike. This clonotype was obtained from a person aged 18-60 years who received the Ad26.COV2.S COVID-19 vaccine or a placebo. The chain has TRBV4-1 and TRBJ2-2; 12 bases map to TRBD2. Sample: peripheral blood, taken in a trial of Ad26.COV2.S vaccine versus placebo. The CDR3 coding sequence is TGCGCCAGCAGTGCGACTAGCGGGAGCCTACGGTTGAACACCGGGGAGCTGTTTTTT. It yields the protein CASSATSGSLRLNTGELFF.